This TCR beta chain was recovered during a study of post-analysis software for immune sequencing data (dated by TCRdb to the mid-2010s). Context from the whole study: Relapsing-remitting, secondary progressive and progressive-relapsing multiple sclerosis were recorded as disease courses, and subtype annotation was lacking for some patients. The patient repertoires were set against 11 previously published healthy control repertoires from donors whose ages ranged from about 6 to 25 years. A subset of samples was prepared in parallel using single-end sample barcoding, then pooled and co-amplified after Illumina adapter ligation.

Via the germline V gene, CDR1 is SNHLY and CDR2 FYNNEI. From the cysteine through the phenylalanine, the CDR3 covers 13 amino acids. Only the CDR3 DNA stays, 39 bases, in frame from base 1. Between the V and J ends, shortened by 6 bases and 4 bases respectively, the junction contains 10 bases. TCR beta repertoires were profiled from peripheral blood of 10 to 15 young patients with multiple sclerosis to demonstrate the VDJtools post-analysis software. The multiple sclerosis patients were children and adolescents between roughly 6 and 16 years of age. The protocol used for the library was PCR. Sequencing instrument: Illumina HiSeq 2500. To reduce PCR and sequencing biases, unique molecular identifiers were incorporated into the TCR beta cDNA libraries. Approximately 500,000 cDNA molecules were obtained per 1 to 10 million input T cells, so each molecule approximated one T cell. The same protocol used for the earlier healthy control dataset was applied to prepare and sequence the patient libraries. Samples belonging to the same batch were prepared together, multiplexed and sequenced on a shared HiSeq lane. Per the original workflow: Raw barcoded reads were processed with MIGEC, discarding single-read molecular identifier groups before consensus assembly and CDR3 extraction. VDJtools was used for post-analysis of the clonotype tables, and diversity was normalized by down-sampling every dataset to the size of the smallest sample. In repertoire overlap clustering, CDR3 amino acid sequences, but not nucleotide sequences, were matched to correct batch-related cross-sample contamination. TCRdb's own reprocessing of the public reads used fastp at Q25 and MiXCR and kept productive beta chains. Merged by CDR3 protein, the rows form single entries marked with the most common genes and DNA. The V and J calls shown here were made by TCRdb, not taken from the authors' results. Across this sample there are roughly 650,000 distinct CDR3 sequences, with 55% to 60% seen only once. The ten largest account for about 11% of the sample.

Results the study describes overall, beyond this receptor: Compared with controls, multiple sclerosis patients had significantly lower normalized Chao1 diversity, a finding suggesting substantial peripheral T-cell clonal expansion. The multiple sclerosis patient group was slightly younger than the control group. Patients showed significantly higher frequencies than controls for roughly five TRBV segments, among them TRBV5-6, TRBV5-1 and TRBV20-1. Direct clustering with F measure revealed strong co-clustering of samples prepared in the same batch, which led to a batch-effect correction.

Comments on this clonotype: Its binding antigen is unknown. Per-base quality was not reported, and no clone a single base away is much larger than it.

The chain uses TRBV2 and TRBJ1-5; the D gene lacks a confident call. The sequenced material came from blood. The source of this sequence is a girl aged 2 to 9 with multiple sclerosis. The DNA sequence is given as TGTGCCAGCAGAGCCGGGAGGAATCAGCCCCAGCATTTT. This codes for CASRAGRNQPQHF.